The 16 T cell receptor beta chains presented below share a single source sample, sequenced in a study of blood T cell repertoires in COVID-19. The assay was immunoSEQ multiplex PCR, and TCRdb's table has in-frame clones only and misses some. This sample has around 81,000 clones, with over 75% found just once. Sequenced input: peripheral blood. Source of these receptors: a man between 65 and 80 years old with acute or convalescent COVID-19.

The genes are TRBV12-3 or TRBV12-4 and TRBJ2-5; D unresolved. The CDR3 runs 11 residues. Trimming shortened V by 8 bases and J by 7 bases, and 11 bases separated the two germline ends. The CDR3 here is CASERYGTQYF. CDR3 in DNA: TGTGCCAGCGAGCGTTATGGGACCCAGTACTTC.

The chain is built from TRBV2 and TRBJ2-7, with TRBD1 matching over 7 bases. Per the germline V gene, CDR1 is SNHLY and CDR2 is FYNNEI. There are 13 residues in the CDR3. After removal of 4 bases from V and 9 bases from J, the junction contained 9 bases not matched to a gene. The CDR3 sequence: CASSGEGARLQYF. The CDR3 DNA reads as TGTGCCAGCAGTGGAGAGGGGGCCCGTTTGCAGTACTTC.

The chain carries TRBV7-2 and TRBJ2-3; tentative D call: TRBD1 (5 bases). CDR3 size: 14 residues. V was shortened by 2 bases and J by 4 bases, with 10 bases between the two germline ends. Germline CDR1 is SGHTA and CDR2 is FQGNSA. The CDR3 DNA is TGTGCCAGCAGCTTATCCAGGGTTGCAGATACGCAGTATTTT. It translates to CASSLSRVADTQYF.

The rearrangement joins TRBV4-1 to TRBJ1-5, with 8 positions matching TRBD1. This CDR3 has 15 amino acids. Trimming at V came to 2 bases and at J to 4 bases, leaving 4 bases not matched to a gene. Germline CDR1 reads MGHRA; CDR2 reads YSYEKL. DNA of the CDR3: TGCGCCAGCAGCCAATCGGGACAGGATAATCAGCCCCAGCATTTT. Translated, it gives CASSQSGQDNQPQHF.

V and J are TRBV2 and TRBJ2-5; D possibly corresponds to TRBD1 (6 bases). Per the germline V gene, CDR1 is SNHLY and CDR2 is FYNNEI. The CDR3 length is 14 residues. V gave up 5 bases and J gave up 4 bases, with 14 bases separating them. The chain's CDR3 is CASSQEDRRETQYF. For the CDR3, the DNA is TGTGCCAGCAGTCAAGAAGACAGGCGAGAGACCCAGTACTTC.

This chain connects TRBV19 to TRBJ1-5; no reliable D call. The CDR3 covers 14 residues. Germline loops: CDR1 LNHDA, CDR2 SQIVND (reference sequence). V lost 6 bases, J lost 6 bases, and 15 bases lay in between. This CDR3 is CASREKLGPQPQHF. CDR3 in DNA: TGTGCCAGTAGAGAGAAACTAGGGCCTCAGCCCCAGCATTTT.

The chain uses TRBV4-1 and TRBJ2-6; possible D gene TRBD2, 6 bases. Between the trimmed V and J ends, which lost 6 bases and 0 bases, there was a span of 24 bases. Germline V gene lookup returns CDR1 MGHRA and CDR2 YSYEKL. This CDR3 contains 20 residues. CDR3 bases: TGCGCCAGCAGAGCCATTCTCAGTGGCGGGACCTTCTCTGGGGCCAACGTCCTGACTTTC. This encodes CASRAILSGGTFSGANVLTF.

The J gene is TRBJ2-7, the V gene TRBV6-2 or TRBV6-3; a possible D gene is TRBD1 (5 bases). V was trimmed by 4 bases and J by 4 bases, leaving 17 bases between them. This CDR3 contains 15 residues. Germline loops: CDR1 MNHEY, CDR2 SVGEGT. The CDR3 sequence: CASSLARSGPYEQYF. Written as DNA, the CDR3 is TGTGCCAGCAGTTTGGCCAGGTCAGGGCCGTACGAGCAGTACTTC.

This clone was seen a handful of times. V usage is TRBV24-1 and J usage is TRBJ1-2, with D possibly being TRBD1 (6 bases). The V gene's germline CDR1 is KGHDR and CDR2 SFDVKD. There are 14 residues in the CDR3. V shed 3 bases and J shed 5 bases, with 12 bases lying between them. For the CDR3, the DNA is TGTGCCACCAGTGATCGCAGGGGAGGGTATGGCTACACCTTC. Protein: CATSDRRGGYGYTF.

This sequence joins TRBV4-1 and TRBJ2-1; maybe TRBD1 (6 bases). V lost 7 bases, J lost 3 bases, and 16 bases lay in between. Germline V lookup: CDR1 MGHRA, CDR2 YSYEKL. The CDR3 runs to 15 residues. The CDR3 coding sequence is TGCGCCAGCAAACCAAGGCCAGGGGACTACAATGAGCAGTTCTTC. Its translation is CASKPRPGDYNEQFF.

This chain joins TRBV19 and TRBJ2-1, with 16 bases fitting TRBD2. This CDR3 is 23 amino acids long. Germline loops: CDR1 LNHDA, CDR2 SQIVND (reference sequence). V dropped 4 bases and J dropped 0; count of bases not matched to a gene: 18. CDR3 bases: TGTGCCAGTAGTACGCCAGGGGGACTAGCGGGAGGGCGCCCTCAAAGCTCCTACAATGAGCAGTTCTTC. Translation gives CASSTPGGLAGGRPQSSYNEQFF.

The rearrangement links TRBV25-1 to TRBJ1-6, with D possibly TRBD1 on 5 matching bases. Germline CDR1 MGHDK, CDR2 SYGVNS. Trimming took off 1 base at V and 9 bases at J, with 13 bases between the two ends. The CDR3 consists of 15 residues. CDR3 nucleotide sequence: TGTGCCAGCAGTGAATTTAAGGGGTTAGGTTCACCCCTCCACTTT. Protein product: CASSEFKGLGSPLHF.

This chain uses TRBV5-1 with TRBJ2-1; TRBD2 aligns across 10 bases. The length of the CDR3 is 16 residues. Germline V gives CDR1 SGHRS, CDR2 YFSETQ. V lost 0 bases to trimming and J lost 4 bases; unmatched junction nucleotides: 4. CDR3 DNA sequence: TGCGCCAGCAGCTTGGAAGGACTAGCGGTTTACAATGAGCAGTTCTTC. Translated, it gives CASSLEGLAVYNEQFF.

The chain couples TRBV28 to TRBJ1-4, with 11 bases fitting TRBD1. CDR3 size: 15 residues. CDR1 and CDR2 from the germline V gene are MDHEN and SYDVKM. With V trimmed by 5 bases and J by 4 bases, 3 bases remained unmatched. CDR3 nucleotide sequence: TGTGCCAGCAGTCAAGGGACAGGGGGTAATGAAAAACTGTTTTTT. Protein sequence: CASSQGTGGNEKLFF. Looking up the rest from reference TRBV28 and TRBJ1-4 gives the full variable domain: DVKVTQSSRYLVKRTGEKVFLECVQDMDHENMFWYRQDPGLGLRLIYFSYDVKMKEKGDIPEGYSVSREKKERFSLILESASTNQTSMYLCASSQGTGGNEKLFFGSGTQLSVL.

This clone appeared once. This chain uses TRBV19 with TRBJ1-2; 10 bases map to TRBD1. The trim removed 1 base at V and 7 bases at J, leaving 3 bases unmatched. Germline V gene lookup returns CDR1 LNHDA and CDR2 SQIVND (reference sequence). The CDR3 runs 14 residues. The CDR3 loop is CASSIGQGAGGYTF. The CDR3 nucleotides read TGTGCCAGTAGTATAGGACAGGGGGCAGGTGGCTACACCTTC.

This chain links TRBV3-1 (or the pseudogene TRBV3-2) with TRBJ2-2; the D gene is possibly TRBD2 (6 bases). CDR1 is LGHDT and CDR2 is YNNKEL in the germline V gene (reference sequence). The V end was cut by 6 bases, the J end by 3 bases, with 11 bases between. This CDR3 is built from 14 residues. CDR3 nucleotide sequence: TGTGCCAGCAGTCAGGGACTGTACACCGGGGAGCTGTTTTTT. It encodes CASSQGLYTGELFF.